The rows below give T cell receptor beta chains drawn from one sample of a study of OX40 agonist ivuxolimab in advanced cancers. Assay used: immunoSEQ multiplex PCR; TCRdb lists only in-frame clones, some missing. Of more than 45,000 clones listed, roughly 81% were seen once; the top ten hold roughly 4.5%. The sample in question was CD4+ or CD8+ T cells sorted from blood, obtained in a trial of the OX40 agonist ivuxolimab. The source of these receptors is an adult with an advanced solid tumor such as melanoma, head and neck, liver or kidney cancer. CDR3s include the opening cysteine and the closing phenylalanine or tryptophan. D genes are given only for firm matches. Rows give clone size only sometimes, using once, few, many, or a class for an expanded clone.

.	TRBV7-3	TRBJ1-1	.	CASSLVRDTEAFF	TGTGCCAGCAGCTTAGTCAGGGACACTGAAGCTTTCTTT
.	TRBV5-1	TRBJ2-3	.	CASSVNQGDTQYF	TGCGCCAGCAGCGTTAATCAGGGGGATACGCAGTATTTT
TRBD2	TRBV29-1	TRBJ2-3	.	CSGKLAGGYTDTQYF	TGCAGCGGGAAACTAGCGGGAGGCTACACAGATACGCAGTATTTT
.	TRBV27	TRBJ2-3	.	CALKVKRTDTQYF	TGTGCCCTAAAGGTTAAGCGCACAGATACGCAGTATTTT
.	TRBV2	TRBJ2-3	.	CASSERPDPTDTQYF	TGTGCCAGCAGTGAAAGGCCAGACCCCACAGATACGCAGTATTTT
.	TRBV7-2	TRBJ2-7	.	CASSRTGYEQYF	TGTGCCAGCAGCAGAACAGGTTACGAGCAGTACTTC
.	TRBV5-4	TRBJ2-7	.	CASSLEGSGYYEQYF	TGTGCCAGCAGCTTGGAGGGATCGGGGTACTACGAGCAGTACTTC
.	TRBV11-3	TRBJ1-2	.	CASSSALMGYTF	TGTGCCAGCAGCTCGGCCCTCATGGGCTACACCTTC
.	TRBV6-4	TRBJ1-1	few	CASSDSRDTEAFF	TGTGCCAGCAGTGACAGTCGGGACACTGAAGCTTTCTTT
.	TRBV11-2	TRBJ2-3	.	CASSLDSGDTQYF	TGTGCCAGCAGCTTGGACAGCGGGGATACGCAGTATTTT
.	TRBV10-3	TRBJ2-1	.	CASSGVADNEQFF	TGTGCCTCATCAGGGGTGGCTGACAATGAGCAGTTCTTC
TRBD2	TRBV9	TRBJ2-5	.	CASSVGPSGSRETQYF	TGTGCCAGCAGCGTAGGGCCTAGCGGGAGCCGAGAGACCCAGTACTTC
TRBD2	TRBV11-1	TRBJ2-1	.	CASSLGFGTSVDEQFF	TGTGCCAGCAGCTTAGGTTTTGGGACTAGCGTGGATGAGCAGTTCTTC
.	TRBV30	TRBJ2-5	few	CAWSQYRAQEETQYF	TGTGCCTGGAGTCAGTACAGGGCCCAAGAAGAGACCCAGTACTTC
TRBD2	TRBV5-1	TRBJ2-1	.	CASRTGTSGSWAHNEQFF	TGCGCCAGCAGAACCGGGACTAGCGGGAGCTGGGCCCACAATGAGCAGTTCTTC
TRBD1	TRBV6-4	TRBJ2-3	.	CASSEVPGQGTDTQYF	TGTGCCAGCAGTGAGGTCCCGGGACAGGGGACAGATACGCAGTATTTT
TRBD1	TRBV7-2	TRBJ1-3	.	CASSKGGTGESSGNTIYF	TGTGCCAGCAGCAAAGGAGGGACAGGGGAAAGCTCTGGAAACACCATATATTTT
.	TRBV6-1	TRBJ2-1	.	CASSEDWGDEQFF	TGTGCCAGCAGTGAAGATTGGGGCGATGAGCAGTTCTTC
.	TRBV27	TRBJ2-7	.	CASSDTRTRSYEQYF	TGTGCCAGCAGCGACACCCGGACGAGAAGCTACGAGCAGTACTTC
.	TRBV5-6	TRBJ2-7	.	CASSYSYEQYF	TGTGCCAGCAGCTACTCCTACGAGCAGTACTTC
TRBD2	TRBV9	TRBJ2-1	.	CASSVEGLAGRGEQFF	TGTGCCAGCAGCGTAGAGGGACTAGCGGGAAGGGGTGAGCAGTTCTTC
.	TRBV9	TRBJ2-3	.	CASSVGGRQKTDTQYF	TGTGCCAGCAGCGTAGGAGGGAGACAGAAAACAGATACGCAGTATTTT
.	TRBV9	TRBJ2-5	.	CASSRGETQYF	TGTGCCAGCAGCCGGGGGGAGACCCAGTACTTC
TRBD1	TRBV7-6	TRBJ2-7	.	CASSPAGTAYEQYF	TGTGCCAGCAGCCCCGCCGGGACAGCCTACGAGCAGTACTTC
.	TRBV18	TRBJ2-3	.	CASSPLADTQYF	TGTGCCAGCTCACCATTAGCAGATACGCAGTATTTT
.	TRBV11-2	TRBJ2-1	.	CASSLKDEQFF	TGTGCCAGCAGCTTAAAGGATGAGCAGTTCTTC
.	TRBV10-1	TRBJ2-1	.	CASSESQGAFSEQFF	TGCGCCAGCAGTGAGTCCCAAGGGGCATTCAGTGAGCAGTTCTTC
.	TRBV7-2	TRBJ1-5	.	CASSDEWGAGAEIQHF	TGTGCCAGCAGCGATGAGTGGGGGGCGGGGGCCGAGATCCAGCATTTT
TRBD1	TRBV7-9	TRBJ2-1	.	CASSLAGGEDEQFF	TGTGCCAGCAGCTTAGCAGGGGGCGAGGATGAGCAGTTCTTC
TRBD1	TRBV28	TRBJ2-1	.	CASSLGTGLNEQFF	TGTGCCAGCAGTTTGGGGACAGGGTTGAATGAGCAGTTCTTC
TRBD2	TRBV14	TRBJ2-1	.	CASSPWWLADPSSYNEQFF	TGTGCCAGCAGCCCCTGGTGGCTAGCGGACCCGAGCTCCTACAATGAGCAGTTCTTC
TRBD1	TRBV29-1	TRBJ2-7	.	CSVRTGGFGEQYF	TGCAGCGTTCGGACAGGGGGCTTTGGCGAGCAGTACTTC
.	TRBV6-5	TRBJ1-1	few	CASSYAYQNTEAFF	TGTGCCAGCAGTTACGCCTATCAGAACACTGAAGCTTTCTTT
TRBD2	TRBV6-1	TRBJ2-2	.	CASSGTGTSGKGRELFF	TGTGCCAGCAGTGGGACCGGGACTAGCGGGAAGGGACGGGAGCTGTTTTTT
TRBD1	TRBV13	TRBJ2-7	.	CASSFDSGTGGIEQYF	TGTGCCAGCAGCTTCGACTCCGGGACAGGGGGAATCGAGCAGTACTTC
.	TRBV30	TRBJ1-6	.	CAWRKTGRSLHF	TGTGCCTGGAGAAAAACAGGGAGGTCCCTCCACTTT
.	TRBV28	TRBJ1-5	.	CASSFGTRGMNQPQHF	TGTGCCAGCAGTTTTGGGACAAGGGGTATGAATCAGCCCCAGCATTTT
TRBD2	TRBV5-1	TRBJ2-2	.	CASSLVSGRNTGELFF	TGCGCCAGCAGCTTGGTGAGCGGGAGGAACACCGGGGAGCTGTTTTTT
TRBD1	TRBV7-2	TRBJ2-2	.	CASSSRTGDRELFF	TGTGCCAGCAGCTCGCGGACAGGGGATCGGGAGCTGTTTTTT
.	TRBV4-3	TRBJ2-7	few	CASSQGPASPYEQYF	TGCGCCAGCAGCCAAGGTCCTGCTAGCCCTTACGAGCAGTACTTC
.	TRBV5-1	TRBJ2-3	once	CASSLEGYPTDTQYF	TGCGCCAGCAGCTTGGAGGGCTACCCCACAGATACGCAGTATTTT
.	TRBV7-8	TRBJ2-1	.	CASSLAQYNEQFF	TGTGCCAGCAGCTTAGCCCAATACAATGAGCAGTTCTTC
.	TRBV11-2	TRBJ2-5	.	CASSLVRGGQETQYF	TGTGCCAGCAGCTTAGTTCGTGGGGGGCAAGAGACCCAGTACTTC
TRBD1	TRBV9	TRBJ2-3	.	CASSLSSGTGPTDTQYF	TGTGCCAGCAGCCTCTCCTCCGGGACAGGTCCCACAGATACGCAGTATTTT
.	TRBV28	TRBJ1-1	.	CASSPLLLANTEAFF	TGTGCCAGCAGTCCCCTCCTGTTAGCGAACACTGAAGCTTTCTTT
.	TRBV21-1	TRBJ2-2	.	CASSATSGANTGELFF	TGTGCCAGCAGCGCGACTAGCGGAGCGAACACCGGGGAGCTGTTTTTT
TRBD1	TRBV19	TRBJ2-7	.	CASSLGQGGHEQYF	TGTGCCAGTAGTCTCGGACAGGGTGGCCACGAGCAGTACTTC